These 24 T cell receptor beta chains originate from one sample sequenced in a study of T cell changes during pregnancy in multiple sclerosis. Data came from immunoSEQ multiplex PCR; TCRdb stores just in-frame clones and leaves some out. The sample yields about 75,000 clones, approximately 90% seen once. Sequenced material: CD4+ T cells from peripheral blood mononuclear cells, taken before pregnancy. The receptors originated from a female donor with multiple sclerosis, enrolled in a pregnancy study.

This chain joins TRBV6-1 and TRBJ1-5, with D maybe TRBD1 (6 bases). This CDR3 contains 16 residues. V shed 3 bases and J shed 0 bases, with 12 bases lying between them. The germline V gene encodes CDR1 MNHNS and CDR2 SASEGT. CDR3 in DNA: TGTGCCAGCAGTGATAGGGGGTCCCTTAGCAATCAGCCCCAGCATTTT. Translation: CASSDRGSLSNQPQHF.

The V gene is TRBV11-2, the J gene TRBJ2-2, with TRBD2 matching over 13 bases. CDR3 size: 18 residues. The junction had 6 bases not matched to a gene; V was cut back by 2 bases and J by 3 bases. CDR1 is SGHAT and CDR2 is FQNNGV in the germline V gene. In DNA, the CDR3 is TGTGCCAGCAGCTTACGACTAGCGGGGGGAAGATACACCGGGGAGCTGTTTTTT. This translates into CASSLRLAGGRYTGELFF. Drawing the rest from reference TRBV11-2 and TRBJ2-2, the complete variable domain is EAGVAQSPRYKIIEKRQSVAFWCNPISGHATLYWYQQILGQGPKLLIQFQNNGVVDDSQLPKDRFSAERLKGVDSTLKIQPAKLEDSAVYLCASSLRLAGGRYTGELFFGEGSRLTVL.

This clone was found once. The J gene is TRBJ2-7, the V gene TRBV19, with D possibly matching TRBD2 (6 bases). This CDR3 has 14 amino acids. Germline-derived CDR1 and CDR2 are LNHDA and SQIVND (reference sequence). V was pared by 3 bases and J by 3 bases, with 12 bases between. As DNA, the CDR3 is TGTGCCAGTAGTATGCGGGGTCTCAGCTACGAGCAGTACTTC. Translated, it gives CASSMRGLSYEQYF.

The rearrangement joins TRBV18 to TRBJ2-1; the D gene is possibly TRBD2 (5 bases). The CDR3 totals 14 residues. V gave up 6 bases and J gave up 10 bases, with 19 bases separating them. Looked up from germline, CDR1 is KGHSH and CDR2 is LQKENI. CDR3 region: CASSPGLSKVEQFF. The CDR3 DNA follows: TGTGCCAGCTCCCCTGGACTGTCCAAGGTCGAGCAGTTCTTC.

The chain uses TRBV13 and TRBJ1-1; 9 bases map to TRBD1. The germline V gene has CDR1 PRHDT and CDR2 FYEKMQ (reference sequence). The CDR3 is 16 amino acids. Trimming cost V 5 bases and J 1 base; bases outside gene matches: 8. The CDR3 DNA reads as TGTGCCAGCAGCCCCGCCGGGACAGGGACGAACACTGAAGCTTTCTTT. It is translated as CASSPAGTGTNTEAFF.

CDR3 sequence reads: CASSQPTLGQISGNTIYF. In DNA form, the CDR3 reads TGTGCCAGCAGCCAACCTACCCTGGGACAGATCTCTGGAAACACCATATATTTT. The rearrangement links TRBV4-2 to TRBJ1-3; the match to TRBD1 covers 7 bases. CDR3 length equals 18 residues. Germline V gene sequence: CDR1 LGHNA, CDR2 YNFKEQ. V was clipped by 2 bases and J by 0 bases; unmatched bases: 10.

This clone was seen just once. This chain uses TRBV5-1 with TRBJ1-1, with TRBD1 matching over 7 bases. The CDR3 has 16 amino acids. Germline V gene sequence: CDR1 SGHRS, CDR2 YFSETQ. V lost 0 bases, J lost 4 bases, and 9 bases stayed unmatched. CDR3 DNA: TGCGCCAGCAGCTTGGAGAGGGGGCGGGGGGCCACTGAAGCTTTCTTT. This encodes CASSLERGRGATEAFF.

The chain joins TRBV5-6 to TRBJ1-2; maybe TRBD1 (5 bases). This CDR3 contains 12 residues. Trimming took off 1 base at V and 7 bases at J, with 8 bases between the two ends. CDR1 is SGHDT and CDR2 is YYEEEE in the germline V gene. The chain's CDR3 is CASSLFGGGYTF. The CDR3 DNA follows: TGTGCCAGCAGCTTGTTCGGGGGTGGCTACACCTTC.

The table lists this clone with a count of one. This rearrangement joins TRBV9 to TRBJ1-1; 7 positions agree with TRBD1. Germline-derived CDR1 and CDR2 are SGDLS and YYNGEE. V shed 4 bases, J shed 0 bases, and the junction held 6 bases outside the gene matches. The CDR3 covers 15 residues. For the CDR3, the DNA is TGTGCCAGCAGCCCCGTAGGGGGCCTGAACACTGAAGCTTTCTTT. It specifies CASSPVGGLNTEAFF.

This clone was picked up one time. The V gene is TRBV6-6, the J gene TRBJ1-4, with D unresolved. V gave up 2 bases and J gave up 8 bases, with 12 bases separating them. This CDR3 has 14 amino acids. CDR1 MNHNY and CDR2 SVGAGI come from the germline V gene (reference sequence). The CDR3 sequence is CASSYVGFGEKLFF. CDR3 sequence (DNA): TGTGCCAGCAGTTACGTCGGGTTTGGAGAAAAACTGTTTTTT.

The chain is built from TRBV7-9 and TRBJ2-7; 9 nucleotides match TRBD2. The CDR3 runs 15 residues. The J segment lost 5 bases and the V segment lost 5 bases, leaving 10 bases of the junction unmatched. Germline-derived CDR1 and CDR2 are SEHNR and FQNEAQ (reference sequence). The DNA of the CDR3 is TGTGCCAGCAGCCTTTTGCGGGAGGGCAGAAACGAGCAGTACTTC. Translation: CASSLLREGRNEQYF.

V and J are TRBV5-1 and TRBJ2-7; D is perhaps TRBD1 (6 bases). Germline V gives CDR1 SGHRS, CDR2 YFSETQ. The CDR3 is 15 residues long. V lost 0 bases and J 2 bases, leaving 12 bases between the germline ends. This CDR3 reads CASSLVRTATYEQYF. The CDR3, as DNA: TGCGCCAGCAGCTTGGTACGGACAGCGACCTACGAGCAGTACTTC.

The CDR3 reads CAISAYGQGVGNTEAFF. The CDR3 bases are TGTGCCATCAGTGCGTATGGACAGGGCGTGGGGAACACTGAAGCTTTCTTT. V gene TRBV10-3 combines with J gene TRBJ1-1, with TRBD1 matching over 8 bases. CDR1 is ENHRY and CDR2 is SYGVKD in the germline V gene. J was trimmed by 1 base and V by 4 bases; bases with no gene match: 11. The CDR3 sequence is 17 residues long.

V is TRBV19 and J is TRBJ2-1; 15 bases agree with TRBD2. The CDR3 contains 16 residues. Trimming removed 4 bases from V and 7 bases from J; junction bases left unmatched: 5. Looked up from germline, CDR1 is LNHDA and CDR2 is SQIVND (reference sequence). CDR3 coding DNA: TGTGCCAGTAGTAGGACTAGCGGGGGGGCTAAGAATGAGCAGTTCTTC. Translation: CASSRTSGGAKNEQFF.

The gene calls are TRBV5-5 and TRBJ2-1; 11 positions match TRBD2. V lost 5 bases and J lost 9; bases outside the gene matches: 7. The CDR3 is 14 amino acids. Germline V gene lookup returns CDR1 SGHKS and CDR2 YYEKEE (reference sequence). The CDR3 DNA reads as TGTGCCAGCAGAATAGCGGGGGGGCTAAGTGAGCAGTTCTTC. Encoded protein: CASRIAGGLSEQFF.

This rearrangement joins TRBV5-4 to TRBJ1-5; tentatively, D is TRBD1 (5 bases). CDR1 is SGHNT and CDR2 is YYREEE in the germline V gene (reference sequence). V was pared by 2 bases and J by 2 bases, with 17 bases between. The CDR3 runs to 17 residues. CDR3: CASSFGQGGMGNQPQHF. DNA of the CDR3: TGTGCCAGCAGCTTTGGGCAGGGAGGGATGGGCAATCAGCCCCAGCATTTT.

CDR3 region: CASSIRDRDNEKLFF. Written as DNA, the CDR3 is TGTGCCAGCAGTATCCGGGACAGAGATAATGAAAAACTGTTTTTT. This chain uses TRBV5-4 with TRBJ1-4; 7 bases fit TRBD1. Germline V gene data show CDR1 as SGHNT and CDR2 as YYREEE (reference sequence). The CDR3 runs 15 residues. V trimming: 5 bases; J trimming: 4 bases; junction bases outside the gene matches: 8.

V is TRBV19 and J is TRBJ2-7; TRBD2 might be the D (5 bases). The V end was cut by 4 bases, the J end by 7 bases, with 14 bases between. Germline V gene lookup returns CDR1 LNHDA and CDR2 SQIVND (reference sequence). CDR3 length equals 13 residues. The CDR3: CASSTGIKKEQYF. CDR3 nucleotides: TGTGCCAGTAGTACGGGGATCAAAAAGGAGCAGTACTTC.

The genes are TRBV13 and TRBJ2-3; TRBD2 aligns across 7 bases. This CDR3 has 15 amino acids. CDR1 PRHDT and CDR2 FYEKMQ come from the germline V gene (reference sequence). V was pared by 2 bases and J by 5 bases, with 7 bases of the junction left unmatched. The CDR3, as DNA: TGTGCCAGCAGCTTAAGTGGGAGGGCCAGAGATACGCAGTATTTT. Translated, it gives CASSLSGRARDTQYF. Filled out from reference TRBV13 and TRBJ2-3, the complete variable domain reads AAGVIQSPRHLIKEKRETATLKCYPIPRHDTVYWYQQGPGQDPQFLISFYEKMQSDKGSIPDRFSAQQFSDYHSELNMSSLELGDSALYFCASSLSGRARDTQYFGPGTRLTVL.

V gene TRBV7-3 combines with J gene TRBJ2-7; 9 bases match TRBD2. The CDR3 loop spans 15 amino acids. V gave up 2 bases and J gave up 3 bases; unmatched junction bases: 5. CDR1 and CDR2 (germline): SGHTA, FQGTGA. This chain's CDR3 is CASSLEGSGSYEQYF. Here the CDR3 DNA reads TGTGCCAGCAGCTTAGAGGGTAGCGGGAGCTACGAGCAGTACTTC.

CDR3 coding DNA: TGTGCCAGCAGCCCCATTCCGGGACTAGCGGTACTCTCTGGGGCCAACGTCCTGACTTTC. Residues: CASSPIPGLAVLSGANVLTF. The V call is TRBV7-8, the J call TRBJ2-6, with 11 positions matching TRBD2. Trimming cost V 5 bases and J 0 bases; bases outside gene matches: 12. The germline V gene encodes CDR1 SGHVS and CDR2 FQNEAQ. This CDR3 is built from 20 residues.

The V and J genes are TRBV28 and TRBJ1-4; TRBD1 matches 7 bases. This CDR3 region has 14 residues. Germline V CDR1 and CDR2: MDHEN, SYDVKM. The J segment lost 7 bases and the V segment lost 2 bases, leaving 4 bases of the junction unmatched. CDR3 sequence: CASSLPRGSEKLFF. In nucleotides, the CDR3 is TGTGCCAGCAGTTTACCCAGGGGGAGTGAAAAACTGTTTTTT.

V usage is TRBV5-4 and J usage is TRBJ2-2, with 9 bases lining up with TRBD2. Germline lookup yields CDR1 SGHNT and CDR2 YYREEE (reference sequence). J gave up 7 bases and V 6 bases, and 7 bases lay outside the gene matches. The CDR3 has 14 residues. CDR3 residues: CASTVSGRVGELFF. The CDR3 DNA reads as TGTGCCAGCACCGTTAGCGGGAGAGTCGGGGAGCTGTTTTTT.

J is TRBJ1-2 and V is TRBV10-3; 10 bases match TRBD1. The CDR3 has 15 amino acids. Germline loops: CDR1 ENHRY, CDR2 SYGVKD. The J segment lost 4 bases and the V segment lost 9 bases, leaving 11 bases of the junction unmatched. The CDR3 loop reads CAMRPSRTGGYGYTF. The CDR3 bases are TGTGCCATGCGACCCAGTCGGACAGGGGGCTATGGCTACACCTTC.